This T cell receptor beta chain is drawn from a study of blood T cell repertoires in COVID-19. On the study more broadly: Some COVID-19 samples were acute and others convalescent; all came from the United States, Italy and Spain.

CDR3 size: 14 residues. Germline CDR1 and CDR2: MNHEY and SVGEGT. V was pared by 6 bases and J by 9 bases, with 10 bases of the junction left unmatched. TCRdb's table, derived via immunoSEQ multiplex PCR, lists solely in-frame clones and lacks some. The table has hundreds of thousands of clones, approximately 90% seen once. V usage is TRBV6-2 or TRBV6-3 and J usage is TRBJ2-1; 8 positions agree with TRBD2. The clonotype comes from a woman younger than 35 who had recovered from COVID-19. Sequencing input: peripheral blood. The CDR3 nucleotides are TGTGCCAGCAGCCCTCCGGTTAGCGGGGTTGAGCAGTTCTTC. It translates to CASSPPVSGVEQFF.